One sample yielded the 15 T cell receptor beta chains listed below, sequenced in a study of radiation and T cells in renal cell carcinoma. The time point: blood 4 weeks post-SBRT, at nephrectomy. The treatment: 15 Gy SBRT to primary tumor, nephrectomy 4 weeks later. Here immunoSEQ multiplex PCR was the method, and the copy in TCRdb shows in-frame clones only, minus some. The sample includes roughly 100,000 clones, around 80% seen only once; the top ten take about 7.2%. The sequencing used blood, collected from a patient whose treatment included radiotherapy and nephrectomy. The origin of the receptors is a man in his sixties with renal cell carcinoma.

The chain employs TRBV27 and TRBJ2-2; D unclear. The V gene lost 3 bases and the J gene lost 6 bases, with 8 bases spanning the gap. The CDR3 contains 13 residues. Germline V gene lookup returns CDR1 MNHEY and CDR2 SMNVEV (reference sequence). For the CDR3, the DNA is TGTGCCAGCAGTTTTCACGGCCCCGGGGAGCTGTTTTTT. Its protein product is CASSFHGPGELFF.

The chain has TRBV7-2 and TRBJ2-7; 8 bases match TRBD2. Unmatched junction bases numbered 4, after V lost 0 bases and J lost 3 bases. This CDR3 spans 15 amino acids. Germline V gene lookup returns CDR1 SGHTA and CDR2 FQGNSA. The DNA for the CDR3 is TGTGCCAGCAGCTTAGCCGGGACTAGTCGCTACGAGCAGTACTTC. Translating it yields CASSLAGTSRYEQYF.

The V gene is TRBV7-2, the J gene TRBJ2-7; 12 bases match TRBD2. V lost 10 bases and J lost 0; bases outside the gene matches: 16. The V gene's germline CDR1 is SGHTA and CDR2 FQGNSA. This CDR3 is 18 amino acids long. The chain's CDR3 is CATQTSGRPTRFSYEQYF. The CDR3 region has the DNA TGTGCCACGCAGACTAGCGGGAGACCCACTCGTTTCTCCTACGAGCAGTACTTC. Complete variable domain (other parts from reference TRBV7-2 and TRBJ2-7): GAGVSQSPSNKVTEKGKDVELRCDPISGHTALYWYRQSLGQGLEFLIYFQGNSAPDKSGLPSDRFSAERTGGSVSTLTIQRTQQEDSAVYLCATQTSGRPTRFSYEQYFGPGTRLTVT.

This chain connects TRBV9 to TRBJ1-4; 9 bases fit TRBD1. The V segment lost 4 bases and the J segment 8 bases; nucleotides outside the gene matches: 9. This CDR3 is built from 15 residues. Germline V gene lookup returns CDR1 SGDLS and CDR2 YYNGEE. DNA of the CDR3: TGTGCCAGCAGCATCTCGGACAGGGGTGTCGAAAAACTGTTTTTT. Translating it yields CASSISDRGVEKLFF.

The V gene is TRBV7-9, the J gene TRBJ2-5; D possibly uses TRBD1 or TRBD2 (5 bases each). V was cut by 2 bases and J by 2 bases, with 12 bases left in between. Germline CDR1 and CDR2: SEHNR and FQNEAQ (reference sequence). The CDR3 runs 15 residues. For the CDR3, the DNA is TGTGCCAGCAGCTTATTTATCGGGGCTCAAGAGACCCAGTACTTC. This gives the protein CASSLFIGAQETQYF.

The rearrangement joins TRBV2 to TRBJ1-5; 7 bases agree with TRBD1. This CDR3 spans 14 amino acids. CDR1 and CDR2 from the germline V gene are SNHLY and FYNNEI. With 5 bases clipped from V and 3 bases from J, the junction kept 4 bases outside the gene matches. CDR3 protein: CASSSGQNNQPQHF. CDR3 sequence (DNA): TGTGCCAGCAGTTCGGGACAGAACAATCAGCCCCAGCATTTT. Using reference TRBV2 and TRBJ1-5 for the parts outside the CDR3, the full variable domain is EPEVTQTPSHQVTQMGQEVILRCVPISNHLYFYWYRQILGQKVEFLVSFYNNEISEKSEIFDDQFSVERPDGSNFTLKIRSTKLEDSAMYFCASSSGQNNQPQHFGDGTRLSIL.

The V call is TRBV7-9, the J call TRBJ2-3, with 7 bases fitting TRBD2. This CDR3 has 15 residues. J lost 7 bases, V lost 5 bases, and 12 bases had no gene match. The germline V gene has CDR1 SEHNR and CDR2 FQNEAQ (reference sequence). This chain's CDR3 is CASSPTGGRRYTQYF. The CDR3 nucleotides are TGTGCCAGCAGCCCGACTGGCGGGAGAAGGTATACGCAGTATTTT.

The chain employs TRBV5-1 and TRBJ2-7, with D possibly TRBD1 on 5 matching bases. CDR3 size: 13 residues. Looked up from germline, CDR1 is SGHRS and CDR2 is YFSETQ. V was pared by 6 bases and J by 0 bases, with 10 bases between. The CDR3 bases are TGCGCCAGCACCGACAGTGTCTCCTACGAGCAGTACTTC. Translated, it gives CASTDSVSYEQYF.

This sequence joins TRBV18 and TRBJ1-1, with TRBD1 matching 7 bases. Germline CDR1 is KGHSH and CDR2 is LQKENI. This CDR3 comprises 15 residues. J lost 3 bases, V lost 0 bases, and 4 bases had no gene match. CDR3 sequence reads: CASSPPQGVDTEAFF. CDR3 bases: TGTGCCAGCTCACCACCGCAGGGGGTCGACACTGAAGCTTTCTTT.

The V call is TRBV27, the J call TRBJ2-2, with D hard to call. The CDR3 totals 12 residues. Germline V gene data show CDR1 as MNHEY and CDR2 as SMNVEV (reference sequence). Deletions cut 4 bases from V and 6 bases from J, with 6 bases between. For the CDR3, the DNA is TGTGCCAGCAGTTCATGGGCCGGGGAGCTGTTTTTT. Protein: CASSSWAGELFF.

The chain uses TRBV6-6 and TRBJ2-3; D remains unclear. With 2 bases removed from V and 2 bases from J, the gap between germline ends came to 8 bases. From germline, CDR1 is MNHNY and CDR2 SVGAGI (reference sequence). This CDR3 is 14 amino acids long. CDR3 loop: CASSYVGSTDTQYF. CDR3 bases: TGTGCCAGCAGTTACGTAGGATCCACAGATACGCAGTATTTT.

The chain couples TRBV10-3 to TRBJ1-2; 9 bases fit TRBD1. The CDR3 contains 15 residues. V gave up 3 bases and J gave up 4 bases; unmatched junction bases: 6. CDR1 is ENHRY and CDR2 is SYGVKD in the germline V gene. CDR3 sequence (DNA): TGTGCCATCAGTGAACCGGACAGGGGTATCTATGGCTACACCTTC. The encoded protein is CAISEPDRGIYGYTF.

The chain uses TRBV10-3 and TRBJ1-5, with TRBD1 matching over 8 bases. CDR1 is ENHRY, CDR2 SYGVKD, per germline. The CDR3 length is 17 residues. V shed 0 bases, J shed 6 bases, and the junction held 10 bases outside the gene matches. CDR3 sequence (DNA): TGTGCCATCAGTGAGTCGAAGAGGCCAGGGGGCAGTCAGCCCCAGCATTTT. Amino acid sequence: CAISESKRPGGSQPQHF.

The CDR3 is CASSVDSDPYNEQFF. CDR3 in DNA: TGTGCCAGCAGTGTCGACAGTGACCCCTACAATGAGCAGTTCTTC. V usage is TRBV2 and J usage is TRBJ2-1; TRBD1 might be the D (5 bases). V was clipped by 4 bases and J by 2 bases, with 12 bases between them. Germline CDR1 reads SNHLY; CDR2 reads FYNNEI. The CDR3 is made up of 15 amino acids.

CDR3 residues: CASSPPTGQETQYF. Here the CDR3 DNA reads TGTGCCAGCAGCCCCCCGACAGGTCAAGAGACCCAGTACTTC. The V and J genes are TRBV28 and TRBJ2-5, with D possibly TRBD1 on 6 matching bases. The germline V gene has CDR1 MDHEN and CDR2 SYDVKM. Deletions cut 6 bases from V and 2 bases from J, with 13 bases between. The CDR3 is 14 residues long. The whole variable domain, remainder taken from reference TRBV28 and TRBJ2-5, is DVKVTQSSRYLVKRTGEKVFLECVQDMDHENMFWYRQDPGLGLRLIYFSYDVKMKEKGDIPEGYSVSREKKERFSLILESASTNQTSMYLCASSPPTGQETQYFGPGTRLLVL.